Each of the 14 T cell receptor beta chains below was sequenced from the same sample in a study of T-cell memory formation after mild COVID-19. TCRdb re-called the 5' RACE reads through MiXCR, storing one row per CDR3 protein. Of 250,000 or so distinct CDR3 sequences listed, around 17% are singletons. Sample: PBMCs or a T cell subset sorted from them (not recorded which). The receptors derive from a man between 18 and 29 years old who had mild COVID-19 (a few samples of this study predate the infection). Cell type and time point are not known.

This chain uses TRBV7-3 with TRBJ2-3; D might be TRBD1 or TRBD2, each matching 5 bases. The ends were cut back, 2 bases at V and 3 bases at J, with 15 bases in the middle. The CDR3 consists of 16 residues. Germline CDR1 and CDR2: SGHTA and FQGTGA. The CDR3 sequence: CASSLRAGARTDTQYF. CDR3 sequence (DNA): TGTGCCAGCAGCTTACGCGCCGGGGCGAGGACAGATACGCAGTATTTT.

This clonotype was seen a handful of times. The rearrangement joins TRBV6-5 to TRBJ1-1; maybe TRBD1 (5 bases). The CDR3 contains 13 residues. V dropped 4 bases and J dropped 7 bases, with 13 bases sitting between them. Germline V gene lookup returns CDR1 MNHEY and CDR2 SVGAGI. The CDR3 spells CASSSTVNFEAFF. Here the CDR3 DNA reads TGTGCCAGCAGTTCGACAGTAAACTTTGAAGCTTTCTTT.

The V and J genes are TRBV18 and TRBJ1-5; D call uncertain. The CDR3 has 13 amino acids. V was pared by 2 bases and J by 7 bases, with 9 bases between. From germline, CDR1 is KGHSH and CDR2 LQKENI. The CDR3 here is CASSPGSEQPQHF. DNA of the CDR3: TGTGCCAGCTCACCAGGGTCCGAACAGCCCCAGCATTTT.

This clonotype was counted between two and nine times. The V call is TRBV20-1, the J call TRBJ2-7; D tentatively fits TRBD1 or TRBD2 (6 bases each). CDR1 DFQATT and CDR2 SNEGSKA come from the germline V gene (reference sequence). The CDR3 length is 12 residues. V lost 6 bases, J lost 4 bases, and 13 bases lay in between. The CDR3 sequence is CSAWGAEYEQYF. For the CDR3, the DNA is TGCAGTGCGTGGGGGGCTGAGTACGAGCAGTACTTC.

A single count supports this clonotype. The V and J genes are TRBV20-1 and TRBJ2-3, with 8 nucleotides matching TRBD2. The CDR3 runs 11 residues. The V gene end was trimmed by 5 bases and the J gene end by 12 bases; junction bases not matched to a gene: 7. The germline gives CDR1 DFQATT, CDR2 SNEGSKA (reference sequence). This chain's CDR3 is CSAPRGGTQYF. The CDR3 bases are TGCAGTGCTCCCCGGGGGGGAACCCAGTATTTT.

CDR3 nucleotides: TGCAGCGTTGAAGATAACAGGGTTGGCTATGGCTACACCTTC. Residues: CSVEDNRVGYGYTF. The chain couples TRBV29-1 to TRBJ1-2; a weak D match, TRBD1 (6 bases). V was clipped by 0 bases and J by 4 bases, with 12 bases between them. This CDR3 comprises 14 residues. In germline, CDR1 is SQVTM, CDR2 ANQGSEA.

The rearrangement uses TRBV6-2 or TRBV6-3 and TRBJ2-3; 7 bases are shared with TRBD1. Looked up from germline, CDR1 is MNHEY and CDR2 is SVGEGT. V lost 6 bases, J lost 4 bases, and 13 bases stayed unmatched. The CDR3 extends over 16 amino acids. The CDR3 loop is CASRPRDREIPDTQYF. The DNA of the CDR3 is TGTGCCAGCAGGCCGAGAGACAGGGAGATCCCAGATACGCAGTATTTT.

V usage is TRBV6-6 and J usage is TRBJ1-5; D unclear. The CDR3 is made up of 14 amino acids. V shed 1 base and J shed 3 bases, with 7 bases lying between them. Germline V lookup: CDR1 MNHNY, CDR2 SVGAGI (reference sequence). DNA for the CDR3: TGTGCCAGCAGTTACTGGACGGACAATCAGCCCCAGCATTTT. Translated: CASSYWTDNQPQHF.

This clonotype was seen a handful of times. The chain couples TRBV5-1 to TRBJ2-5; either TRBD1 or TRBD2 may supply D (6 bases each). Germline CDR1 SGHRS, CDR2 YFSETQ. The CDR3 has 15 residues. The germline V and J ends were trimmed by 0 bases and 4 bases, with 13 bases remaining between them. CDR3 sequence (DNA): TGCGCCAGCAGCTTGGCCACGGGGGCCCCAGAGACCCAGTACTTC. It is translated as CASSLATGAPETQYF.

The CDR3 protein is CASRGPGDRGYTF. The CDR3 DNA reads TGCGCCAGCAGGGGGCCAGGGGACCGCGGCTACACCTTC. The chain recombines TRBV10-2 with TRBJ1-2, with D perhaps TRBD1 (6 bases). The V gene's germline CDR1 is WSHSY and CDR2 SAAADI. The V end was cut by 6 bases, the J end by 8 bases, with 16 bases between. There are 13 residues in the CDR3.

The CDR3 reads CASSQDLPKVTRVLNEKLFF. CDR3 in DNA: TGCGCCAGCAGCCAAGATCTCCCTAAGGTCACCCGGGTTCTTAATGAAAAACTGTTTTTT. The V and J genes are TRBV4-3 and TRBJ1-4; D remains unclear. The CDR3 sequence is 20 residues long. The germline V gene has CDR1 LGHNA and CDR2 YSLEER. V lost 0 bases, J lost 4 bases, and 24 bases lay in between.

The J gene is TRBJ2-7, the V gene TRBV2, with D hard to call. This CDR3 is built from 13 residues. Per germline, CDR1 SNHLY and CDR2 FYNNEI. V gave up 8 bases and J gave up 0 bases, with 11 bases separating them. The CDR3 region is CASFYRSSYEQYV. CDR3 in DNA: TGTGCCAGCTTTTACCGAAGCTCCTACGAGCAGTACGTC.

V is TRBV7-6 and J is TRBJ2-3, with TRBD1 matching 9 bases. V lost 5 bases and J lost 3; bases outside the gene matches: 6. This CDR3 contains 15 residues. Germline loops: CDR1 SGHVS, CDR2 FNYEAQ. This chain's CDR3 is CASSRQGVGTDTQYF. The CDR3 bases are TGTGCCAGCAGCCGACAGGGGGTGGGTACAGATACGCAGTATTTT. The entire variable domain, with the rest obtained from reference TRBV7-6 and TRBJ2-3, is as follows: GAGVSQSPRYKVTKRGQDVALRCDPISGHVSLYWYRQALGQGPEFLTYFNYEAQQDKSGLPNDRFSAERPEGSISTLTIQRTEQRDSAMYRCASSRQGVGTDTQYFGPGTRLTVL.

This CDR3 reads CASSPRLAGGSFNEQFF. The CDR3, as DNA: TGCGCCAGCAGCCCCAGACTAGCGGGGGGCTCGTTCAATGAGCAGTTCTTC. The chain couples TRBV5-1 to TRBJ2-1; 13 bases are a match to TRBD2. The CDR3 length is 17 residues. CDR1 is SGHRS, CDR2 YFSETQ, per germline. V shed 4 bases, J shed 6 bases, and the junction held 10 bases outside the gene matches.